This TCR beta chain was profiled in a study of T cells during gluten challenge in celiac disease (dated by TCRdb to about 2017). Describing the broader study: Blood was collected at baseline, day 6 and day 14 of the challenge, and duodenal biopsies at baseline and day 14. Single-cell libraries were sequenced paired-end 250 bp and bulk libraries paired-end 300 bp on the Illumina MiSeq.

Based on its abundance in the sample, this clonotype is medium-sized (0.01 to 0.1%). The sample holds no much larger clone one base away, and base qualities are not on file. Including cysteine and phenylalanine, the CDR3 has 13 amino acids. Left in the record is the CDR3 DNA by itself, 39 bases read in frame from the first base. In the germline V gene, CDR1 corresponds to SGHAT and CDR2 to FQNNGV. At the junction V is shortened by 5 bases and J by 2 bases, with 9 bases in between. Blood cells were gated as tetramer-binding CD4+ effector-memory gut-homing T cells defined as CD3+, CD45RA-, CD62L- and integrin beta7+, with lineage markers excluded. A 14-day oral dietary gluten challenge was undertaken by treated celiac disease patients on a gluten-free diet so that recall of gluten-specific T cells could be studied. Sorting was done on an Aria II cell sorter as single cells, plus in bulk whenever tetramer-positive cells were relatively numerous. Peripheral blood mononuclear cells were isolated by Ficoll density gradient centrifugation and cryopreserved before staining. Before tetramer-binding CD4+ T cells were sorted, thawed cells were stained with a pool of PE-conjugated HLA-DQ:gluten tetramers that present immunodominant gluten epitopes. Following HLA-DQ:gluten tetramer staining, tetramer-based enrichment was performed on blood samples.

The method was 5' RACE. The instrument given in TCRdb is Illumina MiSeq. A modified SMART protocol was used to prepare the bulk TCR libraries. In the source study's methods: Selected pRESTO steps were used to preprocess the reads, and IMGT/HighV-QUEST was used to assign V, D, J genes and CDR3 junctions. A bulk sequence was kept only when the sequence appeared in at least two replicates with 10 or more cumulative reads. In samples containing more than 20 cells, repertoire diversity was estimated using a Shannon index corrected for undersampling. Through fastp at Q25 and MiXCR, TCRdb rebuilt clones from the public reads, retaining in-frame beta chains. CDR3 protein duplicates are merged, each entry listing the most common genes and DNA. In this record, the V and J calls reflect TCRdb's handling and not the investigators' own analysis. The sample data list some 250 distinct CDR3 sequences, and roughly 9.6% of these were observed just once. The ten largest clones add up to around 40% of the sample.

The research as a whole found: Increased clonal expansion on day 6 was shown by a lower sample-corrected Shannon diversity of circulating gluten-specific T cells. A peak in circulating gluten-specific T cells was observed on day 6, and the day-6 repertoire appeared to be composed largely of expanded preexisting memory clonotypes. Challenge samples were subjected to bulk sequencing for only a couple of patients with many gluten-specific T cells. In six or seven patients, roughly 11-45% of single-cell TCR-alpha/beta clonotypes seen at the latest time point had also been present at baseline, compared with about 51-55% in the bulk data.

The TCR originated in a female donor with celiac disease. The sequencing used gluten-specific CD4+ T cells sorted from blood using tetramers, collected at baseline or on day 6, 14 or 28 of gluten challenge (not recorded which). The rearrangement combines TRBV11-2 with TRBJ2-5; the D segment could be TRBD2, given 5 matching bases. Here is the DNA: TGTGCCAGCAGCCTTACTAGTCAAGAGACCCAGTACTTC. Its protein product is CASSLTSQETQYF.